These 24 T cell receptor beta chains were all obtained from the same sample, sequenced in a study of CD8 T cells in ankylosing spondylitis. Via MiXCR, TCRdb re-called the 5' RACE reads, giving one row per CDR3 protein. The sample lists 350,000 to 400,000 distinct CDR3 sequences; 20% were seen once. Material: blood, either unsorted or a sorted T cell fraction (not recorded which). Receptor source: a male donor with ankylosing spondylitis or in good health (not recorded which).

The chain combines TRBV7-6 with TRBJ2-1; TRBD1 agrees at 10 bases. CDR3 length: 16 residues. The junction had 8 bases not matched to a gene; V was cut back by 5 bases and J by 4 bases. Germline lookup yields CDR1 SGHVS and CDR2 FNYEAQ. CDR3 nucleotide sequence: TGTGCCAGCAGCCTATGGGGGACAGGGGCGTACAATGAGCAGTTCTTC. This translates into CASSLWGTGAYNEQFF.

This clonotype occurred a few times. This rearrangement joins TRBV5-1 to TRBJ2-3, with TRBD2 matching over 13 bases. The CDR3 runs to 18 residues. CDR1 is SGHRS and CDR2 is YFSETQ in the germline V gene. V lost 2 bases, J lost 0 bases, and 6 bases stayed unmatched. The CDR3 region is CASSFLGTSGDSTDTQYF. Written as DNA, the CDR3 is TGCGCCAGCAGCTTTTTGGGGACTAGCGGGGACAGCACAGATACGCAGTATTTT.

The chain's CDR3 is CSVEGLALTYNEQFF. The CDR3 DNA reads TGCAGCGTTGAAGGACTAGCTTTAACCTACAATGAGCAGTTCTTC. The chain joins TRBV29-1 to TRBJ2-1; 7 nucleotides agree with TRBD2. Germline-derived CDR1 and CDR2 are SQVTM and ANQGSEA. J lost 2 bases, V lost 1 base, and 5 bases had no gene match. The CDR3 spans 15 residues.

This sequence joins TRBV5-5 and TRBJ2-7, with 7 bases aligning to TRBD2. V dropped 2 bases and J dropped 7; count of bases not matched to a gene: 15. Germline V lookup: CDR1 SGHKS, CDR2 YYEKEE (reference sequence). This CDR3 has 16 amino acids. The CDR3 sequence is CASSLSSAGESREQYF. CDR3 sequence (DNA): TGTGCCAGCAGCTTAAGCAGCGCGGGGGAGTCTCGGGAGCAGTACTTC. Based on the CDR3 plus reference TRBV5-5 and TRBJ2-7, the full variable domain is DAGVTQSPTHLIKTRGQQVTLRCSPISGHKSVSWYQQVLGQGPQFIFQYYEKEERGRGNFPDRFSARQFPNYSSELNVNALLLGDSALYLCASSLSSAGESREQYFGPGTRLTVT.

The chain couples TRBV4-1 to TRBJ2-2; 8 nucleotides line up with TRBD1. Trimming removed 1 base from V and 0 bases from J; junction bases left unmatched: 7. Germline V lookup: CDR1 MGHRA, CDR2 YSYEKL. This CDR3 is built from 18 residues. CDR3 DNA: TGCGCCAGCAGCCAAGCGTTCCCACAGGGGGCGAACACCGGGGAGCTGTTTTTT. Translated: CASSQAFPQGANTGELFF.

V and J are TRBV2 and TRBJ2-2; D is perhaps TRBD1 (7 bases). Trimming pared 8 bases from V and 4 bases from J, leaving 11 bases between. Germline V gene data show CDR1 as SNHLY and CDR2 as FYNNEI. This CDR3 spans 13 amino acids. In nucleotides, the CDR3 is TGTGCCAGCCTCAGGGGGGTCACCGGGGAGCTGTTTTTT. Protein sequence: CASLRGVTGELFF. The whole variable domain, remainder taken from reference TRBV2 and TRBJ2-2, is EPEVTQTPSHQVTQMGQEVILRCVPISNHLYFYWYRQILGQKVEFLVSFYNNEISEKSEIFDDQFSVERPDGSNFTLKIRSTKLEDSAMYFCASLRGVTGELFFGEGSRLTVL.

CDR3 sequence reads: CASSAGDIGYTF. CDR3 DNA: TGTGCCAGCAGCGCGGGGGATATTGGCTACACCTTC. V is TRBV9 and J is TRBJ1-2, with D tentatively TRBD1 (5 bases). Trimming shortened V by 3 bases and J by 7 bases, and 10 bases separated the two germline ends. The CDR3 spans 12 residues. The germline gives CDR1 SGDLS, CDR2 YYNGEE.

This clonotype has more than one count but fewer than ten. V gene TRBV6-1 combines with J gene TRBJ2-2; 16 bases match TRBD2. V lost 6 bases, J lost 5 bases, and 6 bases stayed unmatched. CDR1 and CDR2 from the germline V gene are MNHNS and SASEGT. CDR3 length: 17 amino acids. The CDR3: CASSPGLAGGETGELFF. The CDR3 DNA is TGTGCCAGCAGCCCGGGACTAGCGGGGGGGGAGACCGGGGAGCTGTTTTTT.

This clonotype showed up just a few times. This rearrangement joins TRBV2 to TRBJ2-2, with D perhaps TRBD2 (6 bases). CDR3 size: 15 residues. Germline assignment: CDR1 SNHLY and CDR2 FYNNEI. The V end was cut by 4 bases, the J end by 4 bases, with 13 bases between. The CDR3: CASSGFRGSTGELFF. The CDR3 nucleotides are TGTGCCAGCAGTGGGTTCCGGGGGTCCACCGGGGAGCTGTTTTTT.

CDR3 in DNA: TGTGCCAGCAGCGTTACGGGATCGGGGGGATACAATGAGCAGTTCTTC. Its protein product is CASSVTGSGGYNEQFF. The chain employs TRBV9 and TRBJ2-1; 7 bases line up with TRBD2. The J segment lost 4 bases and the V segment lost 2 bases, leaving 9 bases of the junction unmatched. The germline V gene encodes CDR1 SGDLS and CDR2 YYNGEE. CDR3 length: 16 amino acids.

This clonotype was detected a few times. The junction departs from the called germline gene at one end, perhaps through a read error. This sequence joins TRBV12-3 or TRBV12-4 and TRBJ2-1, with 7 positions matching TRBD1. This CDR3 comprises 12 residues. The CDR3 is CASSSLDRLSYF. The DNA of the CDR3 is TGTGCCAGCAGTTCACTGGACAGGTTGTCCTACTTC.

CDR3 bases: TGTGCCAGCAGCCCCACGGGCGGGCGGACCGAAGATACGCAGTATTTT. Protein product: CASSPTGGRTEDTQYF. The V and J genes are TRBV9 and TRBJ2-3; TRBD2 might be the D (5 bases). The germline V and J ends were trimmed by 4 bases and 5 bases, with 20 bases remaining between them. Germline V CDR1 and CDR2: SGDLS, YYNGEE. CDR3 size: 16 residues.

The chain employs TRBV23-1 and TRBJ2-3, with TRBD2 as a possible D gene (6 bases). TRBV23-1 is an ORF; its function is uncertain. This CDR3 contains 15 residues. Trimming removed 9 bases from V and 6 bases from J, with 22 bases in between. The DNA for the CDR3 is TGCGCCAGTCCCGGTCCCGGGGGATTGGTGGATACGCAGTATTTT. Translation gives CASPGPGGLVDTQYF.

V usage is TRBV12-3 or TRBV12-4 and J usage is TRBJ2-3; tentative D call: TRBD2 (6 bases). With 6 bases removed from V and 6 bases from J, the gap between germline ends came to 13 bases. The CDR3 loop spans 13 amino acids. CDR3: CASSHGTLDTQYF. The CDR3 DNA reads TGTGCCAGCAGCCACGGGACTCTGGATACGCAGTATTTT.

The chain has TRBV7-9 and TRBJ2-7, with D unclear. The CDR3 is 15 residues long. Germline lookup yields CDR1 SEHNR and CDR2 FQNEAQ (reference sequence). Between the trimmed V and J ends, which lost 4 bases and 5 bases, there was a span of 18 bases. This CDR3 is CASSSRGMATHEQYF. The CDR3 DNA is TGTGCCAGCAGCTCGAGAGGAATGGCTACCCACGAGCAGTACTTC.

This clonotype was seen only once. This chain links TRBV2 with TRBJ2-3; D is undetermined. V lost 1 base, J lost 0 bases, and 8 bases lay in between. From germline, CDR1 is SNHLY and CDR2 FYNNEI. The CDR3 is made up of 15 amino acids. The CDR3 nucleotides read TGTGCCAGCAGTGAAGGGGTGATCAGCACAGATACGCAGTATTTT. This gives the protein CASSEGVISTDTQYF.

In its sample, this clonotype was seen a few times. This chain joins TRBV20-1 and TRBJ1-2; 9 nucleotides match TRBD1. The CDR3 has 14 amino acids. Germline CDR1 DFQATT, CDR2 SNEGSKA (reference sequence). V lost 8 bases, J lost 2 bases, and 9 bases stayed unmatched. CDR3 nucleotide sequence: TGCAGTACCCTACCACAGGGGGCAAACTATGGCTACACCTTC. Translating it yields CSTLPQGANYGYTF.

This clonotype was detected a few times. CDR3 residues: CASSLKGAGSGGTDTQYF. For the CDR3, the DNA is TGTGCCAGCAGTTTGAAGGGCGCAGGGTCGGGTGGCACAGATACGCAGTATTTT. The rearrangement uses TRBV6-5 and TRBJ2-3, with a possible D match to TRBD1 (5 bases). In germline, CDR1 is MNHEY, CDR2 SVGAGI. This CDR3 comprises 18 residues. Trimming stripped 4 bases from V and 1 base from J, with 21 bases between.

This clonotype has a handful of counts. The chain couples TRBV4-1 to TRBJ1-1; TRBD1 is a possible D gene (5 bases). The V gene lost 7 bases and the J gene lost 8 bases, with 17 bases spanning the gap. The length of the CDR3 is 13 residues. Per germline, CDR1 MGHRA and CDR2 YSYEKL. This CDR3 reads CASTGEGVVEAFF. CDR3 DNA: TGCGCCAGCACGGGAGAAGGGGTGGTCGAAGCTTTCTTT.

V gene TRBV14 combines with J gene TRBJ2-1; 10 nucleotides line up with TRBD2. CDR1 is SGHDN, CDR2 FVKESK, per germline. Trimming took 1 base from V and 4 from J; bases not matched to a gene: 13. This CDR3 comprises 19 residues. The CDR3 spells CASSQGIQAGGPRYNEQFF. The DNA for the CDR3 is TGTGCCAGCAGCCAAGGGATTCAAGCGGGGGGGCCAAGGTACAATGAGCAGTTCTTC.

This clonotype turned up a few times. V is TRBV28 and J is TRBJ2-1, with no clear D. CDR1 is MDHEN and CDR2 is SYDVKM in the germline V gene. Trimming pared 3 bases from V and 0 bases from J, leaving 6 bases between. The CDR3 covers 14 residues. The CDR3 nucleotides are TGTGCCAGCAGTTTCCTTGTCTCCTACAATGAGCAGTTCTTC. Protein sequence: CASSFLVSYNEQFF.

The V call is TRBV14, the J call TRBJ2-7, with a weak D call TRBD1 (6 bases). CDR1 and CDR2 from the germline V gene are SGHDN and FVKESK. Trimming took 4 bases from V and 2 from J, leaving 12 bases between them. This CDR3 is built from 14 residues. The chain's CDR3 is CASSLRDNAYEQYF. The DNA for the CDR3 is TGTGCCAGCAGCCTCCGGGACAACGCCTACGAGCAGTACTTC.

CDR3 in amino acids: CASSQQGYEQYF. In nucleotides, the CDR3 is TGCGCCAGCAGCCAGCAGGGCTACGAGCAGTACTTC. This chain uses TRBV4-1 with TRBJ2-7, with D perhaps TRBD1 (5 bases). V gave up 3 bases and J gave up 3 bases, with 6 bases separating them. CDR1 is MGHRA and CDR2 is YSYEKL in the germline V gene. This CDR3 is built from 12 residues.

This clonotype appeared a few times. The chain joins TRBV20-1 to TRBJ2-7, with D perhaps being TRBD1 or TRBD2 (5 bases each). With 2 bases removed from V and 4 bases from J, the gap between germline ends came to 9 bases. The germline V gene encodes CDR1 DFQATT and CDR2 SNEGSKA (reference sequence). The CDR3 sequence is 12 residues long. The CDR3 sequence is CSARYEGYEQYF. For the CDR3, the DNA is TGCAGTGCTAGATATGAGGGGTACGAGCAGTACTTC.